The clone carrying this T cell receptor (beta chain) was seen just once. Its antigen remains unknown. This record belongs to a study of OX40 agonist ivuxolimab in advanced cancers. Study outcomes and limitations: CD4+ and CD8+ blood T cells expanded clonally by week 6 at 0.1 to 3.0 mg/kg. Among the lowest peripheral clonal expansion occurred in 0.1-3.0 mg/kg partial responders. Normalized T-cell clonal expansion was also low in a subset of nonresponders.

Only in-frame clones appear in the TCRdb table, and some are missing; sequencing was by immunoSEQ multiplex PCR. The sample yields some 65,000 clones, roughly 85% seen once. Exclusion of a patient followed from autoimmune disease history or systemic immunosuppression. The V gene lost 5 bases and the J gene lost 3 bases, with 12 bases spanning the gap. This CDR3 contains 14 residues. In germline, CDR1 is LNHDA, CDR2 SQIVND (reference sequence). The TCR comes from an adult with an advanced solid tumor such as melanoma, head and neck, liver or kidney cancer. This specimen was CD4+ or CD8+ T cells sorted from blood, taken in a trial of the OX40 agonist ivuxolimab. The V gene is TRBV19, the J gene TRBJ2-3, with TRBD2 as a possible D gene (5 bases). The DNA for the CDR3 is TGTGCCAGTAGTTCAAGGACTCTAACAGATACGCAGTATTTT. Protein sequence: CASSSRTLTDTQYF.